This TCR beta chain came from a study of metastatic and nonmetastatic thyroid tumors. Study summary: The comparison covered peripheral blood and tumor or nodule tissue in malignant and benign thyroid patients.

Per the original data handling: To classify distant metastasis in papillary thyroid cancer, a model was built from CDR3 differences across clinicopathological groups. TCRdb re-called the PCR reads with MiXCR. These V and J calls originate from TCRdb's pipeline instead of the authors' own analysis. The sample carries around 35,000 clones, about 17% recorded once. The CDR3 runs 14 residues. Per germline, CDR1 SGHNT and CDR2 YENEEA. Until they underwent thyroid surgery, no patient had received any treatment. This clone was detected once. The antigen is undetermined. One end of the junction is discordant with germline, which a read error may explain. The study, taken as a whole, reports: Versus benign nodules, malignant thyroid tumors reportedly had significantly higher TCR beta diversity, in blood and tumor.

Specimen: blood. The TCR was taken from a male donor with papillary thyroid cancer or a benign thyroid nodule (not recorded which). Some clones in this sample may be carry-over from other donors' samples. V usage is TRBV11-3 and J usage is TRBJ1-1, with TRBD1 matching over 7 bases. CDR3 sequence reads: CSSSGGGRVTEAFF. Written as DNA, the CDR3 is TGTTCCAGCAGCGGAGGGGGCCGTGTCACTGAAGCTTTCTTT. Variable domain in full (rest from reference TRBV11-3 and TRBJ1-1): EAGVVQSPRYKIIEKKQPVAFWCNPISGHNTLYWYLQNLGQGPELLIRYENEEAVDDSQLPKDRFSAERLKGVDSTLKIQPAELGDSAVYLCSSSGGGRVTEAFFGQGTRLTVV.